Here is one T cell receptor (beta chain) with its context. The CDR3 loop spans 12 amino acids. In germline, CDR1 is MDHEN, CDR2 SYDVKM. Deletions cut 1 base from V and 9 bases from J, with 10 bases between. These data originate in a study of T cell responses to AZD1222 COVID-19 vaccine. The assay was immunoSEQ multiplex PCR, and TCRdb's table has in-frame clones only and misses some. The repertoire holds about 150,000 clones, approximately 90% seen once, with 3.1% in the top ten. The V gene is TRBV28, the J gene TRBJ2-7; D gene ambiguous. This sequence was found in an adult in good health. The starting material was peripheral blood, obtained on day 0 of AZD1222 vaccination. CDR3 bases: TGTGCCAGCAGTTTATCTCAGGCTAGGCAGTACTTC. Translated: CASSLSQARQYF.